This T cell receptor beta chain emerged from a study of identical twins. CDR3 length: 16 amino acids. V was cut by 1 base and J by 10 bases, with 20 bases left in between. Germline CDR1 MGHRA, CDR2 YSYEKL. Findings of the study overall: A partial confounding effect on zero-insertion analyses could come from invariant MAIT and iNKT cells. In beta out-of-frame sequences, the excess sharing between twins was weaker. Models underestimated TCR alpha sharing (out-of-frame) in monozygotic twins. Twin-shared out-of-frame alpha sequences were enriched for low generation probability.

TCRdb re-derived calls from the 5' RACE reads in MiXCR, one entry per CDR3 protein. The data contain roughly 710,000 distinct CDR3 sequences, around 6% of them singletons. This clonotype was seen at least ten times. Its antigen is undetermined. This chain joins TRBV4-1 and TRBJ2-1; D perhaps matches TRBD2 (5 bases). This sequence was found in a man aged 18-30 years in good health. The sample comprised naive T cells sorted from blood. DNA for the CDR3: TGCGCCAGCAGCCAAGTGGAGGCTGTGTCAACCAGAGAGCAGTTCTTC. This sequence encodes CASSQVEAVSTREQFF.